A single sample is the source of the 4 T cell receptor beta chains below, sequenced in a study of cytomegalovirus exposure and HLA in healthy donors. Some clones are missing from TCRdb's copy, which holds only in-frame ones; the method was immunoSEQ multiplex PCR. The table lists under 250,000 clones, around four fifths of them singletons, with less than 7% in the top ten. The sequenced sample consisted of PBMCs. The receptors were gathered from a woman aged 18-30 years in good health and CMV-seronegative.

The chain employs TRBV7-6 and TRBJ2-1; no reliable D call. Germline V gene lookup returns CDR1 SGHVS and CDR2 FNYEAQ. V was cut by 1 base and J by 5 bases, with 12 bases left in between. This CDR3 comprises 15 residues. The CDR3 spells CASSLVGGKDNEQFF. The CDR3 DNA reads TGTGCCAGCAGCTTAGTTGGTGGGAAAGACAATGAGCAGTTCTTC.

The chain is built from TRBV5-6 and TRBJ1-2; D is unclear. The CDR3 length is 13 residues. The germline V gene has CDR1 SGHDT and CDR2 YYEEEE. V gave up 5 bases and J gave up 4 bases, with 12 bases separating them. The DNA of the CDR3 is TGTGCCAGCAGGGCAGGTGGATCCTATGGCTACACCTTC. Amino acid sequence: CASRAGGSYGYTF.

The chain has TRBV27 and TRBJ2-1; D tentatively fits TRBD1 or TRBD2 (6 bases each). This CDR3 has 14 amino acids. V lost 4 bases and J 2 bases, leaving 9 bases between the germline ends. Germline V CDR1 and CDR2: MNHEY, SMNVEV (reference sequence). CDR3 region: CASSSGGTYNEQFF. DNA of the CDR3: TGTGCCAGCAGTTCCGGGGGCACCTACAATGAGCAGTTCTTC.

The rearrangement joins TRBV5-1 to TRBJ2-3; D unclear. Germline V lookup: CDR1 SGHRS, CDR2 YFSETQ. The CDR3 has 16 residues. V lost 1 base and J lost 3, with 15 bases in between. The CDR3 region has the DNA TGCGCCAGCAGCTTGAGGCTGGGCTCTGAAACAGATACGCAGTATTTT. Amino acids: CASSLRLGSETDTQYF.